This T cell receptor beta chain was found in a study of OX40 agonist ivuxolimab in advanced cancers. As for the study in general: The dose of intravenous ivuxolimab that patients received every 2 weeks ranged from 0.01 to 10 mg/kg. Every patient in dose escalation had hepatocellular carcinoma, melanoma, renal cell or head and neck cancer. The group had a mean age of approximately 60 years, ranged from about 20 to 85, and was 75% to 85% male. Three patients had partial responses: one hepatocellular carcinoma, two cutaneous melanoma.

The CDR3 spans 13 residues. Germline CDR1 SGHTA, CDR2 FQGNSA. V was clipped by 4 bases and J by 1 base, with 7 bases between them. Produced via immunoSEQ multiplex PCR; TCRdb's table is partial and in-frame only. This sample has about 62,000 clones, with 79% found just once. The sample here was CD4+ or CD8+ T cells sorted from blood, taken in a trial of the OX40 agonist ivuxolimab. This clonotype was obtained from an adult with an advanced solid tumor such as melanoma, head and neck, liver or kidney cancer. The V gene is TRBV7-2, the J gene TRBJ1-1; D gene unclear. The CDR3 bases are TGTGCCAGCAGCTCGACGGGGAACACTGAAGCTTTCTTT. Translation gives CASSSTGNTEAFF.